This T cell receptor beta chain came from a study of cytomegalovirus exposure and HLA in healthy donors. This clone was counted a single time. This CDR3 contains 12 residues. V dropped 5 bases and J dropped 4 bases, with 11 bases sitting between them. Looked up from germline, CDR1 is GTSNPN and CDR2 is SVGIG (reference sequence). The PCR ran on 60 Vbeta and 13 Jbeta primers. Clones were sequenced by immunoSEQ multiplex PCR, and TCRdb holds only the in-frame ones, with some missing. The data contain over 50,000 clones, more than 80% of them singletons. Nominally healthy donors were sampled, though unrecorded immune exposures were likely.

The specimen sequenced was PBMCs. This chain joins TRBV30 and TRBJ2-5; a weak D match, TRBD1 (6 bases). This sequence originates from a man aged 30-40 years in good health and CMV-seropositive. CDR3 sequence: CAWGRGAETQYF. The CDR3 DNA reads as TGTGCCTGGGGCAGGGGAGCAGAGACCCAGTACTTC.